These T cell receptor beta chains were read from a single sample in a study of T cells in localized non-small cell lung cancer. TCRdb's table, derived via immunoSEQ multiplex PCR, lists solely in-frame clones and lacks some. The sample holds 950 or so clones; about 20% are singletons and the top ten take under 25%. Material: lung tumor tissue, obtained before any cancer treatment. The receptors derive from a male donor older than 55 with stage I squamous cell lung carcinoma. Each CDR3 is given with its conserved first and last residue. Fields, in order: D gene, J gene, V gene, clone size, CDR3 DNA, CDR3 protein. A D gene is named only where the DNA matches it firmly. Clone size, where shown, is once, few, many, or a class for clones that have expanded.

d_call: NA; j_call: TRBJ2-7; v_call: TRBV18; clone_size: NA; cdr3_nt: TGTGCCAGCTCACCGGGACCAAACTCCTACGAGCAGTACTTC; cdr3_aa: CASSPGPNSYEQYF
d_call: NA; j_call: TRBJ1-2; v_call: TRBV6-8; clone_size: NA; cdr3_nt: TGTGCCAGCAGTTACCTTGGTTATGGCTACACCTTC; cdr3_aa: CASSYLGYGYTF
d_call: NA; j_call: TRBJ2-1; v_call: TRBV11-3; clone_size: few; cdr3_nt: TGTGCCAGCAGCTCCAGTGATGGGTCCTACAATGAGCAGTTCTTC; cdr3_aa: CASSSSDGSYNEQFF
d_call: TRBD1; j_call: TRBJ2-7; v_call: TRBV11-3; clone_size: NA; cdr3_nt: TGTGCCAGCAGCTTGGGACAGGGGGCATGGGAGCAGTACTTC; cdr3_aa: CASSLGQGAWEQYF
d_call: NA; j_call: TRBJ2-7; v_call: TRBV6-8; clone_size: few; cdr3_nt: TGTGCCAGCAGTCCCCTAGCGAGCTCCTACGAGCAGTACTTC; cdr3_aa: CASSPLASSYEQYF
d_call: NA; j_call: TRBJ2-1; v_call: TRBV30; clone_size: NA; cdr3_nt: TGTGCCTGGGGCCATGGCGGCTCCTACAATGAGCAGTTCTTC; cdr3_aa: CAWGHGGSYNEQFF
d_call: NA; j_call: TRBJ2-1; v_call: TRBV11-3; clone_size: large; cdr3_nt: TGTGCCAGCAGTTCACGGGGGTCCCTAGGGAATGAGCAGTTCTTC; cdr3_aa: CASSSRGSLGNEQFF
d_call: NA; j_call: TRBJ2-5; v_call: TRBV30; clone_size: NA; cdr3_nt: TGTGCCTGGAGTGTGGGGGAGACCCAGTACTTC; cdr3_aa: CAWSVGETQYF
d_call: NA; j_call: TRBJ1-5; v_call: TRBV6-8; clone_size: few; cdr3_nt: TGTGCCAGCAGGGGTGGCAATCAGCCCCAGCATTTT; cdr3_aa: CASRGGNQPQHF
d_call: NA; j_call: TRBJ2-3; v_call: TRBV5-1; clone_size: NA; cdr3_nt: TGCGCCAGCAGCTTGGATGGCAGTCCAGGCACAGATACGCAGTATTTT; cdr3_aa: CASSLDGSPGTDTQYF
d_call: TRBD1; j_call: TRBJ1-1; v_call: TRBV11-3; clone_size: medium-sized; cdr3_nt: TGTGCCAGCAGCCCCGGACAGGGGGATACTGAAGCTTTCTTT; cdr3_aa: CASSPGQGDTEAFF
d_call: NA; j_call: TRBJ1-1; v_call: TRBV6-8; clone_size: NA; cdr3_nt: TGTGCCAGCAGTCTCTCCGGGACCCATGTCGGCACTGAAGCTTTCTTT; cdr3_aa: CASSLSGTHVGTEAFF
d_call: TRBD1; j_call: TRBJ1-2; v_call: TRBV9; clone_size: NA; cdr3_nt: TGTGCCAGCAGGGGACAGGGAGTCCATGGCTACACCTTC; cdr3_aa: CASRGQGVHGYTF
d_call: NA; j_call: TRBJ2-3; v_call: TRBV9; clone_size: NA; cdr3_nt: TGTGCCAGCACCCCTACGGGAAGAAGCACAGATACGCAGTATTTT; cdr3_aa: CASTPTGRSTDTQYF